The next 23 T cell receptor beta chains were all read from a single sample in a study of identifying expanded T cells in peripheral blood. The assay was immunoSEQ multiplex PCR, and TCRdb's table has in-frame clones only and misses some. The table records over 45,000 clones, around four fifths of them present only once. The sample comprised blood. Receptor source: a person between 18 and 70 years old in good health.

The chain combines TRBV6-5 with TRBJ1-2; D is uncertain. Germline CDR1 is MNHEY and CDR2 is SVGAGI. V lost 8 bases and J 0 bases, leaving 10 bases between the germline ends. The CDR3 consists of 13 residues. The CDR3 loop reads CASGREANYGYTF. The CDR3 bases are TGTGCCAGCGGGCGGGAAGCTAACTATGGCTACACCTTC.

The rearrangement links TRBV28 to TRBJ2-7; D may be TRBD1 or TRBD2 (5 bases each). This CDR3 region has 15 residues. Germline V gene lookup returns CDR1 MDHEN and CDR2 SYDVKM. The V end lost 2 bases, the J end lost 3 bases, and 14 bases lay between the germline ends. CDR3 sequence reads: CASSLSRGAVYEQYF. CDR3 coding DNA: TGTGCCAGCAGTTTAAGCCGAGGGGCAGTCTACGAGCAGTACTTC.

This chain's CDR3 is CASSSTGLRTEQYF. In DNA form, the CDR3 reads TGTGCCAGCAGCTCCACCGGACTACGAACCGAGCAGTACTTC. The gene calls are TRBV7-2 and TRBJ2-7; D perhaps matches TRBD2 (6 bases). This CDR3 contains 14 residues. Trimming removed 4 bases from V and 6 bases from J, with 16 bases in between. The germline gives CDR1 SGHTA, CDR2 FQGNSA. The whole variable domain, filled in from reference TRBV7-2 and TRBJ2-7, reads GAGVSQSPSNKVTEKGKDVELRCDPISGHTALYWYRQSLGQGLEFLIYFQGNSAPDKSGLPSDRFSAERTGGSVSTLTIQRTQQEDSAVYLCASSSTGLRTEQYFGPGTRLTVT.

This clone turned up a few times. This chain connects TRBV10-3 to TRBJ1-6; D unclear. The germline V gene encodes CDR1 ENHRY and CDR2 SYGVKD. The V end lost 2 bases, the J end lost 0 bases, and 5 bases lay between the germline ends. The CDR3 extends over 15 amino acids. In DNA form, the CDR3 reads TGTGCCATCAGTGAGAAGAGCTCCTATAATTCACCCCTCCACTTT. It specifies CAISEKSSYNSPLHF.

The chain links TRBV30 to TRBJ2-1, with TRBD2 identical over 8 bases. Trimming cost V 4 bases and J 8 bases; bases outside gene matches: 19. Per the germline V gene, CDR1 is GTSNPN and CDR2 is SVGIG (reference sequence). The CDR3 is 17 amino acids. The CDR3 region has the DNA TGTGCCTGGATGTGGCCAGCGGGAGACTCCTTGGACTATGAGCAGTTCTTC. Protein sequence: CAWMWPAGDSLDYEQFF.

The CDR3, as DNA: TGTGCCAGCAGTCAAGGAGGGAGGGACGCAGATACGCAGTATTTT. Protein: CASSQGGRDADTQYF. J is TRBJ2-3 and V is TRBV27, with TRBD2 matching over 7 bases. Germline V gene lookup returns CDR1 MNHEY and CDR2 SMNVEV (reference sequence). The V segment lost 5 bases and the J segment 4 bases; nucleotides outside the gene matches: 9. The length of the CDR3 is 15 residues.

V usage is TRBV28 and J usage is TRBJ1-1; D not certain. Trimming left V 5 bases short and J 1 base short, with 11 bases between. Germline V lookup: CDR1 MDHEN, CDR2 SYDVKM. This CDR3 comprises 14 residues. The CDR3 is CASSSPGENTEAFF. Here the CDR3 DNA reads TGTGCCAGCAGTAGTCCAGGAGAGAACACTGAAGCTTTCTTT. Based on the CDR3 plus reference TRBV28 and TRBJ1-1, the full variable domain is DVKVTQSSRYLVKRTGEKVFLECVQDMDHENMFWYRQDPGLGLRLIYFSYDVKMKEKGDIPEGYSVSREKKERFSLILESASTNQTSMYLCASSSPGENTEAFFGQGTRLTVV.

V usage is TRBV11-3 and J usage is TRBJ2-2, with 7 positions matching TRBD1. The length of the CDR3 is 17 residues. Germline V CDR1 and CDR2: SGHNT, YENEEA. The V and J ends lost 5 bases and 3 bases, in that order; junction bases with no gene match: 12. The CDR3 region has the DNA TGTGCCAGCAGCCAAGGGGGCGGACACGGGGACACCGGGGAGCTGTTTTTT. Its translation is CASSQGGGHGDTGELFF.

The rearrangement joins TRBV2 to TRBJ2-5; 7 bases are shared with TRBD2. With V trimmed by 4 bases and J by 7 bases, 3 bases remained unmatched. CDR1 is SNHLY, CDR2 FYNNEI, per germline. The CDR3 loop spans 12 amino acids. CDR3: CASSVGEGTQYF. The CDR3 region has the DNA TGTGCCAGCAGTGTGGGGGAGGGGACCCAGTACTTC.

The V and J genes are TRBV4-1 and TRBJ1-3; 9 bases agree with TRBD1. The CDR3 covers 19 residues. Germline V gene lookup returns CDR1 MGHRA and CDR2 YSYEKL. Trimming took 0 bases from V and 1 from J; bases not matched to a gene: 10. CDR3 nucleotides: TGCGCCAGCAGCCAAGATCAAGGACAGGGGTTCAGATCTGGAAACACCATATATTTT. It encodes CASSQDQGQGFRSGNTIYF.

The rearrangement joins TRBV7-2 to TRBJ2-2; 8 nucleotides align to TRBD1. The CDR3 contains 17 residues. The J segment lost 1 base and the V segment lost 5 bases, leaving 9 bases of the junction unmatched. Germline lookup yields CDR1 SGHTA and CDR2 FQGNSA. This chain's CDR3 is CASSLLTGGWNTGELFF. CDR3 coding DNA: TGTGCCAGCAGCCTACTAACAGGGGGGTGGAACACCGGGGAGCTGTTTTTT.

The chain combines TRBV6-1 with TRBJ1-2; D not certain. The CDR3 sequence is 16 residues long. From germline, CDR1 is MNHNS and CDR2 SASEGT. V lost 0 bases to trimming and J lost 2 bases, with 13 bases between them. CDR3 nucleotides: TGTGCCAGCAGTGAAGCGGACCTCGGCGCCAACTATGGCTACACCTTC. Protein: CASSEADLGANYGYTF.

The rearrangement links TRBV6-5 to TRBJ1-2, with D hard to call. Trimming took off 5 bases at V and 2 bases at J, with 9 bases between the two ends. The CDR3 runs 13 residues. Germline CDR1 MNHEY, CDR2 SVGAGI. CDR3: CASSERRNYGYTF. In DNA, the CDR3 is TGTGCCAGCAGTGAACGCAGGAACTATGGCTACACCTTC.

The rearrangement uses TRBV2 and TRBJ1-2; 10 nucleotides match TRBD1. The CDR3 is 15 residues long. Germline CDR1 reads SNHLY; CDR2 reads FYNNEI. Trimming took 5 bases from V and 6 from J; bases not matched to a gene: 9. Here the CDR3 reads CASSYRTGGANGYTF. The CDR3 coding sequence is TGTGCCAGCAGTTATCGGACAGGGGGGGCGAATGGCTACACCTTC.

This chain joins TRBV10-1 and TRBJ1-1, with a possible D match to TRBD1 (6 bases). CDR1 is WNHNN and CDR2 is SYGVQD in the germline V gene (reference sequence). The CDR3 has 12 amino acids. Trimming cost V 10 bases and J 5 bases, with 14 bases left between them. The CDR3 region is CAIPQGTTEAFF. DNA for the CDR3: TGCGCCATTCCACAGGGAACGACTGAAGCTTTCTTT.

The V and J genes are TRBV28 and TRBJ2-2, with D uncertain. CDR1 MDHEN and CDR2 SYDVKM come from the germline V gene. Trimming cost V 5 bases and J 5 bases, with 12 bases left between them. The CDR3 is made up of 14 amino acids. CDR3 nucleotide sequence: TGTGCCAGCAGTCTTACAACAGTAACCGGGGAGCTGTTTTTT. Translated: CASSLTTVTGELFF.

In its sample, this clone ranks as medium-sized. The chain uses TRBV15 and TRBJ1-1, with D hard to call. CDR3 size: 13 residues. Trimming stripped 5 bases from V and 11 bases from J, with 18 bases between. Looked up from germline, CDR1 is LNHNV and CDR2 is YYDKDF (reference sequence). For the CDR3, the DNA is TGTGCCACCAGCGCCCAGATAGGGCTGAAGGCTTTCTTT. Translated, it gives CATSAQIGLKAFF.

DNA for the CDR3: TGTGCCAGCAGCCCCCAGCTGGGAGTGGAGACCCAGTACTTC. This gives the protein CASSPQLGVETQYF. The J gene is TRBJ2-5, the V gene TRBV14, with a weak D call TRBD2 (5 bases). CDR3 length equals 14 residues. The V gene's germline CDR1 is SGHDN and CDR2 FVKESK. V was cut by 4 bases and J by 5 bases, with 14 bases left in between.

CDR3 sequence: CASGYSDSGANVLTF. CDR3 nucleotide sequence: TGTGCCAGTGGATACTCAGACTCTGGGGCCAACGTCCTGACTTTC. This chain connects TRBV6-5 to TRBJ2-6; D is undetermined. The CDR3 covers 15 residues. V dropped 9 bases and J dropped 0 bases, with 12 bases sitting between them. Germline lookup yields CDR1 MNHEY and CDR2 SVGAGI.

This chain links TRBV2 with TRBJ2-7, with 8 bases matching TRBD1. The CDR3 has 12 residues. The trim removed 6 bases at V and 5 bases at J, leaving 3 bases unmatched. Looked up from germline, CDR1 is SNHLY and CDR2 is FYNNEI. In nucleotides, the CDR3 is TGTGCCAGCAGGCTGGACAGGGACGAGCAGTACTTC. Translation gives CASRLDRDEQYF.

The rearrangement links TRBV4-1 to TRBJ2-3, with D unclear. Trimming took 0 bases from V and 1 from J, leaving 8 bases between them. Germline CDR1 and CDR2: MGHRA and YSYEKL. The CDR3 extends over 15 amino acids. CDR3 nucleotide sequence: TGCGCCAGCAGCCAAGATCTATATCGCACAGATACGCAGTATTTT. Translating it yields CASSQDLYRTDTQYF.

This clone was detected once. The identical CDR3 is also encoded by other nucleotide sequences in the sample. The V and J genes are TRBV18 and TRBJ1-3; TRBD1 aligns across 7 bases. Germline CDR1 is KGHSH and CDR2 is LQKENI. This CDR3 is built from 14 residues. The V gene end was trimmed by 1 base and the J gene end by 4 bases; junction bases not matched to a gene: 1. As DNA, the CDR3 is TGTGCCAGCTCACCACAGGGGGCAGGAAACACCATATATTTT. Its translation: CASSPQGAGNTIYF.

This chain joins TRBV7-2 and TRBJ1-5; TRBD1 is a possible D gene (5 bases). The CDR3 totals 15 residues. The V end lost 5 bases, the J end lost 7 bases, and 18 bases lay between the germline ends. The V gene's germline CDR1 is SGHTA and CDR2 FQGNSA. CDR3 bases: TGTGCCAGCAGCCGGGACGGTGGGTCGTTGCAGCCCCAGCATTTT. Amino acids: CASSRDGGSLQPQHF. Full variable domain (missing parts from reference TRBV7-2 and TRBJ1-5): GAGVSQSPSNKVTEKGKDVELRCDPISGHTALYWYRQSLGQGLEFLIYFQGNSAPDKSGLPSDRFSAERTGGSVSTLTIQRTQQEDSAVYLCASSRDGGSLQPQHFGDGTRLSIL.